This entry lists 7 T cell receptor beta chains sequenced from one sample in a study of OX40 agonist ivuxolimab in advanced cancers. Profiling relied on immunoSEQ multiplex PCR, and the TCRdb table lists in-frame clones only, not all of them. Of about 82,000 clones in the sample, around nine tenths were seen once. The starting material was CD4+ or CD8+ T cells sorted from blood, obtained in a trial of the OX40 agonist ivuxolimab. The receptors were gathered from an adult with an advanced solid tumor such as melanoma, head and neck, liver or kidney cancer.

The chain combines TRBV7-3 with TRBJ2-3; D might be TRBD2 (6 bases). V was cut by 6 bases and J by 2 bases, with 9 bases left in between. The CDR3 runs to 13 residues. Per the germline V gene, CDR1 is SGHTA and CDR2 is FQGTGA. In nucleotides, the CDR3 is TGTGCCAGCAGATCGGGAGTCACAGATACGCAGTATTTT. Translated: CASRSGVTDTQYF.

The genes are TRBV28 and TRBJ1-1, with TRBD1 matching 8 bases. The J segment lost 4 bases and the V segment lost 5 bases, leaving 9 bases of the junction unmatched. In germline, CDR1 is MDHEN, CDR2 SYDVKM. The CDR3 is made up of 15 amino acids. The CDR3 nucleotides read TGTGCCAGCAGTCCGTCAGGACAGGGCCTCACTGAAGCTTTCTTT. Translated: CASSPSGQGLTEAFF.

V usage is TRBV4-2 and J usage is TRBJ2-3; maybe TRBD2 (5 bases). Germline V gene lookup returns CDR1 LGHNA and CDR2 YNFKEQ. The CDR3 totals 18 residues. V gave up 1 base and J gave up 2 bases, with 19 bases separating them. Written as DNA, the CDR3 is TGTGCCAGCAGCCAAGTTCGGGCGGAGCGGCGATCCACAGATACGCAGTATTTT. Its protein is CASSQVRAERRSTDTQYF.

The chain joins TRBV6-5 to TRBJ1-4; no reliable D call. Trimming stripped 3 bases from V and 4 bases from J, with 12 bases between. Germline lookup yields CDR1 MNHEY and CDR2 SVGAGI. This CDR3 has 15 residues. CDR3 nucleotides: TGTGCCAGCAGTTATATGCGGGCGGGTAATGAAAAACTGTTTTTT. Protein product: CASSYMRAGNEKLFF.

J is TRBJ2-5 and V is TRBV7-3; a weak D match, TRBD1 (6 bases). The germline gives CDR1 SGHTA, CDR2 FQGTGA. V shed 4 bases and J shed 2 bases, with 11 bases lying between them. The CDR3 covers 14 residues. In nucleotides, the CDR3 is TGTGCCAGCAGCTCATACAGGGCTCAAGAGACCCAGTACTTC. Translating gives CASSSYRAQETQYF.

This clone was observed a handful of times. The chain carries TRBV28 and TRBJ1-1; no reliable D call. There are 11 residues in the CDR3. Germline V gene data show CDR1 as MDHEN and CDR2 as SYDVKM. The germline V and J ends were trimmed by 5 bases and 4 bases, with 5 bases remaining between them. The CDR3 nucleotides read TGTGCCAGCAGTCTGCCCACTGAAGCTTTCTTT. Amino acids: CASSLPTEAFF.

The chain has TRBV28 and TRBJ1-5; 9 bases agree with TRBD1. There are 16 residues in the CDR3. Germline CDR1 reads MDHEN; CDR2 reads SYDVKM. The trim removed 5 bases at V and 5 bases at J, leaving 10 bases unmatched. The CDR3 nucleotides are TGTGCCAGCAGTCCCCGGACAGGGGCCTTTTATCAGCCCCAGCATTTT. Translated: CASSPRTGAFYQPQHF.